This T cell receptor beta chain was captured in a study of graft-versus-host responses after intestinal transplantation. About the study: In this cohort, recipients had multivisceral, liver-intestinal, or isolated intestinal transplants. Recipients were all induced with anti-thymocyte globulin, then given tacrolimus and steroids for 3 to 4 years.

Only in-frame clones appear in the TCRdb table, and some are missing; sequencing was by immunoSEQ multiplex PCR. This table has fewer than 10,000 clones, 95% to 98% appearing once. Germline loops: CDR1 SGHNT, CDR2 YYREEE (reference sequence). V lost 1 base and J lost 1, with 12 bases in between. The CDR3 sequence is 16 residues long. The sample here was PBMCs, taken 23 days after intestinal transplant. The TCR originated in a human patient who received an intestinal transplant, so some T cells may come from the graft donor. V gene TRBV5-4 combines with J gene TRBJ1-5, with a possible D match to TRBD1 (6 bases). The CDR3 sequence is CASSLTGMGSNQPQHF. The CDR3 DNA reads TGTGCCAGCAGCTTGACAGGGATGGGGAGCAATCAGCCCCAGCATTTT.